These T cell receptor beta chains were read from a single sample in a study of blood T cell repertoires in COVID-19. Assay: immunoSEQ multiplex PCR; the TCRdb copy retains only in-frame clones and omits some. This sample has some 150,000 clones, with under 85% found just once. The specimen sequenced was PBMCs or T cells enriched from blood (not recorded which). Source of these receptors: a woman in her late teens or twenties who had been exposed to COVID-19. The CDR3 runs from the conserved cysteine through the conserved F or W. Each record gives: D gene, J gene, V gene, clone size, CDR3 length, CDR3 protein, CDR3 DNA. A D gene is named only where the DNA matches it firmly. Rows may omit the clone size; those that give it use once, few, many or a size class.

>NA|TRBJ2-5|TRBV20-1|NA|11
CSARTEETQYF
TGCAGTGCTAGGACAGAAGAGACCCAGTACTTC
>TRBD2|TRBJ2-2|TRBV30|NA|14
CAWRLAGNTGELFF
TGTGCCTGGAGACTAGCGGGAAACACCGGGGAGCTGTTTTTT
>TRBD2|TRBJ2-5|TRBV30|NA|13
CAWSPTAGVAQYF
TGTGCCTGGAGCCCCACAGCGGGAGTTGCCCAGTACTTC
>NA|TRBJ1-6|TRBV18|NA|14
CASSLTGSSSPLHF
TGTGCCAGCTCACTTACAGGGTCTTCTTCACCCCTCCACTTT
>NA|TRBJ2-7|TRBV11-2|NA|11
CASSPAAEQYF
TGTGCCAGCAGCCCCGCTGCGGAGCAGTACTTC
>TRBD2|TRBJ2-1|TRBV6-5|NA|13
CASSYSRLAKQFF
TGTGCCAGCAGTTACTCGAGACTAGCTAAGCAGTTCTTC
>NA|TRBJ1-3|TRBV9|NA|15
CASSVVSGTGNTIYF
TGTGCCAGCAGCGTAGTATCGGGGACTGGAAACACCATATATTTT
>TRBD1|TRBJ2-1|TRBV5-6|NA|14
CASRGQGGINEQFF
TGTGCCAGCAGAGGACAGGGGGGCATCAATGAGCAGTTCTTC
>NA|TRBJ1-2|TRBV11-2|NA|13
CASTYSGVDGYTF
TGTGCCAGCACCTATTCCGGAGTAGATGGCTACACCTTC
>NA|TRBJ1-5|TRBV10-3|NA|12
CAISEAGGPQHF
TGTGCCATCAGTGAGGCTGGAGGGCCCCAGCATTTT
>NA|TRBJ2-7|TRBV28|NA|12
CASSLLISEQYF
TGTGCCAGCAGTTTATTAATTAGCGAGCAGTACTTC
>NA|TRBJ2-3|TRBV11-2|once|15
CASSRSGEVPDTQYF
TGTGCCAGCAGCCGATCGGGGGAGGTGCCAGATACGCAGTATTTT
>NA|TRBJ1-1|TRBV5-1|once|14
CASSADSLNTEAFF
TGCGCCAGCAGCGCGGACAGTTTGAACACTGAAGCTTTCTTT
>NA|TRBJ1-5|TRBV25-1|NA|14
CASSGQVGGQPQHF
TGTGCCAGCAGTGGACAGGTCGGGGGGCAGCCCCAGCATTTT